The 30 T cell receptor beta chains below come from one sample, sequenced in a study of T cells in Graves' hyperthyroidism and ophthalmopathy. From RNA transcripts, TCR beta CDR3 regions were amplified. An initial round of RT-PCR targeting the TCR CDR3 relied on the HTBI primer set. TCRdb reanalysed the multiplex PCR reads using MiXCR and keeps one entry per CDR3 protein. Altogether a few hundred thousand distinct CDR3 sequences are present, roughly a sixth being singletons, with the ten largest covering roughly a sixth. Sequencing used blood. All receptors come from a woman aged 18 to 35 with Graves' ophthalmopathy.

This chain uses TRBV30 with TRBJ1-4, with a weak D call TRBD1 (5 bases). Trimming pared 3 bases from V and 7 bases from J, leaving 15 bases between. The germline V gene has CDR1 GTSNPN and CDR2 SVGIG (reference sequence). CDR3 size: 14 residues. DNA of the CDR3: TGTGCCTGGAGCGGGGCAGGTTTGGGTGAAAAACTGTTTTTT. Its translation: CAWSGAGLGEKLFF.

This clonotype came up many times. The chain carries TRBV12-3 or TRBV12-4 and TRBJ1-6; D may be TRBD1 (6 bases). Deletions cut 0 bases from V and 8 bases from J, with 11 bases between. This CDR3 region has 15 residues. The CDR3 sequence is CASSLAGTRDSPLHF. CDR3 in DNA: TGTGCCAGCAGTTTAGCGGGGACAAGAGATTCACCCCTCCACTTT.

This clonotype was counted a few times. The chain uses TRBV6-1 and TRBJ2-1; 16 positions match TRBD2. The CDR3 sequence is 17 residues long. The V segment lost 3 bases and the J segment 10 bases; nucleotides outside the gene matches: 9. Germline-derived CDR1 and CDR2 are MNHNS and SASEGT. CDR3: CASSETGLAGGPREQFF. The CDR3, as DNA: TGTGCCAGCAGTGAGACGGGACTAGCGGGGGGGCCAAGGGAGCAGTTCTTC.

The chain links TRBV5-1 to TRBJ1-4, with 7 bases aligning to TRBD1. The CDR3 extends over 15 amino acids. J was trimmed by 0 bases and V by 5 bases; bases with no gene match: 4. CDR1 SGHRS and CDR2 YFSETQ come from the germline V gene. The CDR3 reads CASSFQGATNEKLFF. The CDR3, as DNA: TGCGCCAGCAGTTTCCAGGGGGCAACTAATGAAAAACTGTTTTTT.

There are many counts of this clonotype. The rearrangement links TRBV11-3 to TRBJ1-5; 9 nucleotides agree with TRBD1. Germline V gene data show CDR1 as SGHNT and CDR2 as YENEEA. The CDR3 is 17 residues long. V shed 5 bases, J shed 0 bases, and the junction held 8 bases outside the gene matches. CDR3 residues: CASSTGQGAYSNQPQHF. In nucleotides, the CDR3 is TGTGCCAGCAGCACGGGACAGGGAGCTTATAGCAATCAGCCCCAGCATTTT.

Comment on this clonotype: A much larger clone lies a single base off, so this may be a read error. This CDR3 reads CASSYSGGQKEAQYF. In DNA, the CDR3 is TGTGCCAGCAGTTACAGCGGGGGGCAAAAAGAGGCCCAGTACTTC. This chain joins TRBV6-9 and TRBJ2-5; the match to TRBD2 covers 9 bases. This CDR3 has 15 residues. Germline V gives CDR1 MNHGY, CDR2 SVAAGI.

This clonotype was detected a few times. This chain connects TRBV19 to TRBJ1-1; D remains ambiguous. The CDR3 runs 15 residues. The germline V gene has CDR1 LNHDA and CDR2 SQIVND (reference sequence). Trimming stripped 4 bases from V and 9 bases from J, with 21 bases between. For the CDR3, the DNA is TGTGCCAGTAGTACAGGCCGATCAGGATTGGGTAAAGCTTTCTTT. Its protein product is CASSTGRSGLGKAFF.

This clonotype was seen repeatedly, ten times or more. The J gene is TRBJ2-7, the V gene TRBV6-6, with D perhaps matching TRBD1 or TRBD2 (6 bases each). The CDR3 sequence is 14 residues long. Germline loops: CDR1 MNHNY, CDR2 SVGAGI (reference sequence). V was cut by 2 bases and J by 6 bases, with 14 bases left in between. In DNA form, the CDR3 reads TGTGCCAGCAGTTACGGGGTCCGGGGGCGCGAGCAGTACTTC. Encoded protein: CASSYGVRGREQYF.

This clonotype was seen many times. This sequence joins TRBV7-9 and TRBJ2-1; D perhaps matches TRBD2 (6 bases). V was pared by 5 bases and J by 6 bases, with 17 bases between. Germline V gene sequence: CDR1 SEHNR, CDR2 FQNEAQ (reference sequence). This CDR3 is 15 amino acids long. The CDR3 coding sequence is TGTGCCAGCAGCCAGGGACTTCCCCCGGTCAATGAGCAGTTCTTC. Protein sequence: CASSQGLPPVNEQFF.

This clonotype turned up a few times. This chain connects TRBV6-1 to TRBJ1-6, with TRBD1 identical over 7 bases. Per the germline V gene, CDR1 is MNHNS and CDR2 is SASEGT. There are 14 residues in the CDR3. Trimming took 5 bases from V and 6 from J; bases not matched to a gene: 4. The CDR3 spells CASSTGTANSPLHF. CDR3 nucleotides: TGTGCCAGCAGTACCGGGACAGCTAATTCACCCCTCCACTTT.

CDR3 sequence: CSATGGEGNTIYF. In DNA form, the CDR3 reads TGCAGTGCTACGGGGGGAGAAGGAAACACCATATATTTT. The rearrangement uses TRBV20-1 and TRBJ1-3, with D possibly being TRBD1 (5 bases). Germline V lookup: CDR1 DFQATT, CDR2 SNEGSKA (reference sequence). CDR3 length: 13 amino acids. The V gene lost 4 bases and the J gene lost 4 bases, with 11 bases spanning the gap.

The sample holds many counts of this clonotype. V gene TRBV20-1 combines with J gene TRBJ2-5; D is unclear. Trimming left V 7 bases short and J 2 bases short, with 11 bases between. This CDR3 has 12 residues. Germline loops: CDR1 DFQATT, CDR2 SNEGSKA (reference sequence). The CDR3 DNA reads TGCAGTGGAAATGACCAACAAGAGACCCAGTACTTC. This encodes CSGNDQQETQYF.

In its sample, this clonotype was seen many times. The CDR3 is CASSWTGVSNQPQHF. The DNA of the CDR3 is TGTGCCAGCAGTTGGACAGGAGTAAGCAATCAGCCCCAGCATTTT. The V gene is TRBV12-3 or TRBV12-4, the J gene TRBJ1-5; 7 bases map to TRBD1. The length of the CDR3 is 15 residues. The J segment lost 1 base and the V segment lost 4 bases, leaving 4 bases of the junction unmatched.

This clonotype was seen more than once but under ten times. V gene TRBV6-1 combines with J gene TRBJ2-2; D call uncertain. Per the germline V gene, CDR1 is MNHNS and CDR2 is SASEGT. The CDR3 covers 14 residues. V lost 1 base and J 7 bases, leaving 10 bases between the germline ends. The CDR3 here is CASSEEFRVGELFF. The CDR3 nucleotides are TGTGCCAGCAGTGAAGAATTCCGTGTCGGGGAGCTGTTTTTT.

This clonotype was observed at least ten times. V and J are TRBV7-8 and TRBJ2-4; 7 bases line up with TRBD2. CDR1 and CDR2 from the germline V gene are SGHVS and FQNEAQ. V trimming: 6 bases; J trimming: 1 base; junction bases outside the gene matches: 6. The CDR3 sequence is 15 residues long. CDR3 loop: CASSYTSAAKNIQYF. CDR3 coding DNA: TGTGCCAGCAGTTACACTAGCGCGGCCAAAAACATTCAGTACTTC.

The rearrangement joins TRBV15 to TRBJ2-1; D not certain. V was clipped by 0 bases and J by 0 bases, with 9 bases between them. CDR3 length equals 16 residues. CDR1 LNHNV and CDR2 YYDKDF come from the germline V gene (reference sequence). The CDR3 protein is CATSRESLSSYNEQFF. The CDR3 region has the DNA TGTGCCACCAGCAGAGAATCCTTAAGCTCCTACAATGAGCAGTTCTTC.

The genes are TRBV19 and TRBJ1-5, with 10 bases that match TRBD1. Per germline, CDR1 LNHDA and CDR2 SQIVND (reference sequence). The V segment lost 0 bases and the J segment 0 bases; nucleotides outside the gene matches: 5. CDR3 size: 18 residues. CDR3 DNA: TGTGCCAGTAGTATAGAGACAGGGGGCGTTTATAGCAATCAGCCCCAGCATTTT. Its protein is CASSIETGGVYSNQPQHF.

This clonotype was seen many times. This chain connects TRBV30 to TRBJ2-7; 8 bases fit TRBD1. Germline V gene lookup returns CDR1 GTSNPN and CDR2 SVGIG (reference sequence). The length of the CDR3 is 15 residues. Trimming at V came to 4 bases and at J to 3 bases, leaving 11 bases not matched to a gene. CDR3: CAWTSPGTGFYEQYF. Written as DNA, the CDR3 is TGTGCCTGGACAAGTCCCGGGACAGGTTTCTACGAGCAGTACTTC.

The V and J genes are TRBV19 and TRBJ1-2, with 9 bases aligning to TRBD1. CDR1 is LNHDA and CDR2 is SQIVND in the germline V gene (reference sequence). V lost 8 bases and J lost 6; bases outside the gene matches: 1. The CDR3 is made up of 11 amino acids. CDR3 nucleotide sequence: TGTGCCAGTGGGACAGGGAATGGCTACACCTTC. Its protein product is CASGTGNGYTF.

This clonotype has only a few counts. The CDR3 loop reads CASSRGGALNQPQHF. CDR3 nucleotides: TGTGCCAGTAGTAGAGGGGGGGCCTTAAATCAGCCCCAGCATTTT. V usage is TRBV19 and J usage is TRBJ1-5, with a possible D match to TRBD1 (6 bases). Germline V gives CDR1 LNHDA, CDR2 SQIVND (reference sequence). This CDR3 contains 15 residues. V shed 4 bases and J shed 4 bases, with 14 bases lying between them. The variable domain in full, completed from reference TRBV19 and TRBJ1-5, reads DGGITQSPKYLFRKEGQNVTLSCEQNLNHDAMYWYRQDPGQGLRLIYYSQIVNDFQKGDIAEGYSVSREKKESFPLTVTSAQKNPTAFYLCASSRGGALNQPQHFGDGTRLSIL.

The chain's CDR3 is CASSLDGFVSYF. CDR3 DNA sequence: TGTGCCAGCAGCTTAGACGGTTTTGTTTCGTACTTC. The chain uses TRBV7-9 and TRBJ2-5; D ambiguous. The V end was cut by 1 base, the J end by 13 bases, with 13 bases between. The CDR3 runs 12 residues. Germline CDR1 reads SEHNR; CDR2 reads FQNEAQ (reference sequence). The complete variable domain, with remaining parts taken from reference TRBV7-9 and TRBJ2-5, reads DTGVSQNPRHKITKRGQNVTFRCDPISEHNRLYWYRQTLGQGPEFLTYFQNEAQLEKSRLLSDRFSAERPKGSFSTLEIQRTEQGDSAMYLCASSLDGFVSYFGPGTRLLVL.

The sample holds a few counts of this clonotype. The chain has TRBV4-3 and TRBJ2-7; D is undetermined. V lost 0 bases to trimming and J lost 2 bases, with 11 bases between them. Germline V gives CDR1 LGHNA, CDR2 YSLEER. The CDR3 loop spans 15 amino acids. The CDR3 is CASSQDWASAYEQYF. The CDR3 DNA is TGCGCCAGCAGCCAAGATTGGGCGTCTGCCTACGAGCAGTACTTC.

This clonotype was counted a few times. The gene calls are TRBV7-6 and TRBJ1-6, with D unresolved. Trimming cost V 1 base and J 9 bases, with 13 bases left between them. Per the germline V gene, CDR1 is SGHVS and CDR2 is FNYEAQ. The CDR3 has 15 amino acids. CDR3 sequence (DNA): TGTGCCAGCAGCTTAGACGGAGATAAGGGTTCACCCCTCCACTTT. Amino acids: CASSLDGDKGSPLHF.

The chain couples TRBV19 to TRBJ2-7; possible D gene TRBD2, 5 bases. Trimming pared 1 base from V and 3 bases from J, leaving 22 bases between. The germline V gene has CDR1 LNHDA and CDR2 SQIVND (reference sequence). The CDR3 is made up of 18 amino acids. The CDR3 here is CASSIGILGRTRDYEQYF. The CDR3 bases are TGTGCCAGTAGTATAGGCATCCTAGGCAGGACTCGGGACTACGAGCAGTACTTC.

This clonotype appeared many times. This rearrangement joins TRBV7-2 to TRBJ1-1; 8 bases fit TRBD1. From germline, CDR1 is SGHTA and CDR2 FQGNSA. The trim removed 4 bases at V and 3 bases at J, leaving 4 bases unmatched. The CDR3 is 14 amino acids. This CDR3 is CASSSLDRDTEAFF. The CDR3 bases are TGTGCCAGCAGCTCCCTGGACAGGGACACTGAAGCTTTCTTT.

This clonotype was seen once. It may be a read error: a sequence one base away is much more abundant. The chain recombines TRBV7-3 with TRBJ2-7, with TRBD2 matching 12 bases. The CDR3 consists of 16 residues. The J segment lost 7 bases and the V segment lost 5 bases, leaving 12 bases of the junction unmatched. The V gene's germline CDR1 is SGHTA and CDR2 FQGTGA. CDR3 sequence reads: CASSVVASGGAGEQYF. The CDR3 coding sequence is TGTGCCAGCAGCGTAGTTGCTAGCGGGGGGGCGGGTGAGCAGTACTTC.

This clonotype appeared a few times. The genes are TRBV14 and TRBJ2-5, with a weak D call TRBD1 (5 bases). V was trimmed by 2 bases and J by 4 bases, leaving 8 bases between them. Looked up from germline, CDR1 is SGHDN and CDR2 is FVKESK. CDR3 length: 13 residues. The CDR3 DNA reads TGTGCCAGCAGCCAACAGGGTGGAGAGACCCAGTACTTC. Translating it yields CASSQQGGETQYF.

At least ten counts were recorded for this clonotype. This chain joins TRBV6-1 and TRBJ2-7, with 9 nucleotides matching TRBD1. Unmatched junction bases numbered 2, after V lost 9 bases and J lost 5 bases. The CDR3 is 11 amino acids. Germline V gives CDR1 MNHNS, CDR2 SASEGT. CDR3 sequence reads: CASDRGNEQYF. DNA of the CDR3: TGTGCCAGTGACAGGGGGAACGAGCAGTACTTC.

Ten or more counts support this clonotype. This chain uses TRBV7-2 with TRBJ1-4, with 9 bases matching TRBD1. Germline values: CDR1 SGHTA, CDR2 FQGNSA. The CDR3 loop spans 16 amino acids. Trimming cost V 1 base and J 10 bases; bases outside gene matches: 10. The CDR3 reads CASSLGGQGGVGKLFF. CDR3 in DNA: TGTGCCAGCAGCTTAGGGGGACAGGGAGGAGTCGGAAAACTGTTTTTT.

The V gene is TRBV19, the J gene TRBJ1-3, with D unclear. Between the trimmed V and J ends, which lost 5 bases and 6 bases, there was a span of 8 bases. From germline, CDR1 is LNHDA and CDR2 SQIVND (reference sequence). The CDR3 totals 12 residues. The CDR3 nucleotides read TGTGCCAGTAGTCCGAGGGAAAACACCATATATTTT. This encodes CASSPRENTIYF.